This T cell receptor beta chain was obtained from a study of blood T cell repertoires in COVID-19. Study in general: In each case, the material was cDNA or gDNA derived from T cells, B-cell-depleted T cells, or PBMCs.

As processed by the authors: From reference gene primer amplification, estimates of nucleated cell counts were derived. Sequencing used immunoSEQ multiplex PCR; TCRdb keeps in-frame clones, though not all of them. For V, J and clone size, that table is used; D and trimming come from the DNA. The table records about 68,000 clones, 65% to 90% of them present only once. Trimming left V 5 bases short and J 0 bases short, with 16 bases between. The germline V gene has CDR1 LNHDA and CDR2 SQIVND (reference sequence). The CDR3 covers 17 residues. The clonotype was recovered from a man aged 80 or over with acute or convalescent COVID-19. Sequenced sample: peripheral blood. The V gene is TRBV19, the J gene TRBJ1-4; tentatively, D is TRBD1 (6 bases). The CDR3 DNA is TGTGCCAGTAGTCCACCCAGGGGAAGGCCAACTAATGAAAAACTGTTTTTT. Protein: CASSPPRGRPTNEKLFF.